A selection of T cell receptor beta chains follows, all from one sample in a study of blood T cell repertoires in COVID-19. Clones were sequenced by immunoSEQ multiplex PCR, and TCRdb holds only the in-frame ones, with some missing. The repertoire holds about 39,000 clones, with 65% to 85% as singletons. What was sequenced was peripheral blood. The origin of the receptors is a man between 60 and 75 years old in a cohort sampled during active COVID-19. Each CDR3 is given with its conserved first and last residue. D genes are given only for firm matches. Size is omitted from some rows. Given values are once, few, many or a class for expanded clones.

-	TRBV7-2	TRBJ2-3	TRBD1	TGTGCCAGCAGCACCTCGGACAGGGGGAAAGGCACAGATACGCAGTATTTT	CASSTSDRGKGTDTQYF
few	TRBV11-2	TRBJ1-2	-	TGTGCCAGCAGTCCTTCGGGGAACTATGGCTACACCTTC	CASSPSGNYGYTF
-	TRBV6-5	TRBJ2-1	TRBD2	TGTGCCAGCAGCGCGGGGGTCAGCTCCTACAATGAGCAGTTCTTC	CASSAGVSSYNEQFF
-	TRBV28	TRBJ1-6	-	TGTGCCAGCAGTTTATCCGGTGAACCCCTCCACTTT	CASSLSGEPLHF
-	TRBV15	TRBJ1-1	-	TGTGCCACCAGCAGAGATCCAGGGTTTGAAGCTTTCTTT	CATSRDPGFEAFF
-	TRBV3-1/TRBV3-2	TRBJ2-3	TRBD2	TGTGCCAGCCAAACGGCGGGAGGGCCGGCAGATACGCAGTATTTT	CASQTAGGPADTQYF
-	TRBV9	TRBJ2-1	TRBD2	TGTGCCAGCAGCGTAAGCGGGGACTACGGGGAGCAGTTCTTC	CASSVSGDYGEQFF
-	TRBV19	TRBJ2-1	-	TGTGCCAGTAGTATAGGGAGGGTAGCGCCCTACAATGAGCAGTTCTTC	CASSIGRVAPYNEQFF
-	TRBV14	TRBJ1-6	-	TGTGCCAGCAGCTCAACAGCTGATAGCTCCTATAATTCACCCCTCCACTTT	CASSSTADSSYNSPLHF
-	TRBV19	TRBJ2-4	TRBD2	TGTGCCAGTAGGAGTTCCCGCGGGGGGGAAAACATTCAGTACTTC	CASRSSRGGENIQYF
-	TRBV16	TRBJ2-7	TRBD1	TGTGCCAGCAGCCGGGGACAGGGGTTCGAGCAGTACTTC	CASSRGQGFEQYF
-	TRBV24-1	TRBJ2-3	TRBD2	TGTGCCACCAGTGGTGCCGAGCGGGGGGCAGATACGCAGTATTTT	CATSGAERGADTQYF
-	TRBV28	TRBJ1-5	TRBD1	TGTGCCAGCAGGCGACAGGGAGGTTGGCAGCCCCAGCATTTT	CASRRQGGWQPQHF
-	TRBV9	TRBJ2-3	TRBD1	TGTGCCAGCAGCCCCTGGGGCAGGGGGACAGATACGCAGTATTTT	CASSPWGRGTDTQYF
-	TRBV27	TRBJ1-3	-	TGTGCCAGCAGTTTAAAAGGGGGCTCTGGAAACACCATATATTTT	CASSLKGGSGNTIYF
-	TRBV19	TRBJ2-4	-	TGTGCCAGTAGTATAGGCGGTTGGGAAAACATTCAGTACTTC	CASSIGGWENIQYF
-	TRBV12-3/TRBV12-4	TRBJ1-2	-	TGTGCCAGCAGCGCCAGCGGGGGCGGCTACACCTTC	CASSASGGGYTF
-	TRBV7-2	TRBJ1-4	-	TGTGCCAGCAGTTTAACGGGACTTTTTAATGAAAAACTGTTTTTT	CASSLTGLFNEKLFF
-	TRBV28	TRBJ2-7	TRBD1	TGTGCCAGCAGGCTCGGACAGGGGGGCGAGCAGTACTTC	CASRLGQGGEQYF
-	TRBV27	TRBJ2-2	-	TGTGCCAGCAGTTTATCAGCAGGGCGTACCGGGGAGCTGTTTTTT	CASSLSAGRTGELFF